This T cell receptor beta chain stems from a study of Ad26.COV2.S vaccination and SARS-CoV-2 variants. Study-wide points: While placebo recipients had lower spike-specific TCR breadth, vaccine recipients had more.

Notes on this clone: Its antigen is not known. The sample carries other DNA sequences with the same CDR3.

Germline V gene data show CDR1 as SGHRS and CDR2 as YFSETQ. This CDR3 is 15 amino acids long. With 0 bases clipped from V and 4 bases from J, the junction kept 4 bases outside the gene matches. Treatment noted: approximately 18 received Ad26.COV2.S at low or high dose, single or two shots; 5 received placebo; per-sample allocation not given. It was on day 63 after the first vaccine or placebo injection that samples were taken. Immunization relied on an Ad26 vector, which expressed Wuhan-strain SARS-CoV-2 spike. Libraries were prepared by immunoSEQ multiplex PCR; TCRdb keeps only in-frame clonotypes and omits some of them. The sample consists of roughly 400,000 clones, 70% to 90% of them appearing once.

Sequences were derived from peripheral blood, sampled in a trial of Ad26.COV2.S vaccine versus placebo. The clonotype comes from a person between 18 and 59 years old who received the Ad26.COV2.S COVID-19 vaccine or a placebo. The chain carries TRBV5-1 and TRBJ2-7, with 10 bases identical to TRBD1. The DNA of the CDR3 is TGCGCCAGCAGCTTGGGGGGACAGGGGTCTTACGAGCAGTACTTC. Protein: CASSLGGQGSYEQYF.